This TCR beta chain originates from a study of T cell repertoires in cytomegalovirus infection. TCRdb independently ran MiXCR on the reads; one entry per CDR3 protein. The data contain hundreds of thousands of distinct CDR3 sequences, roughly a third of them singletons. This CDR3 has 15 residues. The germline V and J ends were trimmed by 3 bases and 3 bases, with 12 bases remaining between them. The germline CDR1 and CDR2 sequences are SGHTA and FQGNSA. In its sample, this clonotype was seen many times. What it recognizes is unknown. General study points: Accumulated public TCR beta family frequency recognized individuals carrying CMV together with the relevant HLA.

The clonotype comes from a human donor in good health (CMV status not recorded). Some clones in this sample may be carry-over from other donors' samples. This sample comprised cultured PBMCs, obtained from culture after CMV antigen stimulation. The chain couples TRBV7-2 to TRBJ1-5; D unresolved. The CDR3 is CASSLVAVPNQPQHF. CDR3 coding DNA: TGTGCCAGCAGCTTGGTTGCGGTCCCCAATCAGCCCCAGCATTTT. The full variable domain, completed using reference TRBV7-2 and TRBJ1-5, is GAGVSQSPSNKVTEKGKDVELRCDPISGHTALYWYRQSLGQGLEFLIYFQGNSAPDKSGLPSDRFSAERTGGSVSTLTIQRTQQEDSAVYLCASSLVAVPNQPQHFGDGTRLSIL.